The clone carrying this T cell receptor (beta chain) was counted only a few times. Using immunoSEQ multiplex PCR, the repertoire was profiled, and TCRdb retains in-frame clones only, with some absent. The sample includes thousands of clones, 78% of them seen just once. Trimming took off 3 bases at V and 11 bases at J, with 10 bases between the two ends. Germline V CDR1 and CDR2: SEHNR, FQNEAQ (reference sequence). The CDR3 spans 12 residues. The data originate from a study of T cell repertoires in MIS-A myocarditis. Sequencing was done on a sample of interventricular septum heart tissue obtained at autopsy. This TCR was recovered from a young man with fulminant myocarditis from multisystem inflammatory syndrome in adults (MIS-A) after COVID-19. The J gene is TRBJ1-4, the V gene TRBV7-9; D unresolved. The CDR3 spells CASSFGELKLFF. In DNA form, the CDR3 reads TGTGCCAGCAGCTTCGGGGAGTTGAAACTGTTTTTT.